These 3 T cell receptor beta chains originate from one sample sequenced in a study of blood T cells in healthy people across ages. For the second PCR, which ran for roughly 6 to 12 cycles, a sample-barcoded 5' primer and a J-beta primer mix were used. Each CDR3 protein gets one entry after TCRdb re-called the 5' RACE reads with MiXCR. This sample has over 600,000 distinct CDR3 sequences; roughly three fifths occur once, and the top ten carry 20% to 30%. The sequenced sample was blood. The receptors stem from a man between 35 and 55 years old in good health.

To note about this clonotype: At one of its ends the junction is not consistent with the germline gene, which may arise from a read error. J is TRBJ2-7 and V is TRBV20-1, with 8 bases identical to TRBD2. TRBJ2-5 matches the DNA end more closely, so the J call is doubtful. This CDR3 has 15 amino acids. The V gene's germline CDR1 is DFQATT and CDR2 SNEGSKA (reference sequence). The CDR3 DNA reads TGCGGTGCTAGGGGAGCGGGAGCTTCGCCAGAGACCCAGTACTTC. It yields the protein CGARGAGASPETQYF.

V gene TRBV9 combines with J gene TRBJ2-7; D is ambiguous. The CDR3 is 13 residues long. CDR1 SGDLS and CDR2 YYNGEE come from the germline V gene. Trimming removed 3 bases at V and 1 base at J, with 8 bases between. This chain's CDR3 is CASSGGESYEQYF. The CDR3 DNA follows: TGTGCCAGCAGCGGCGGTGAATCCTACGAGCAGTACTTC.

The chain recombines TRBV6-5 with TRBJ2-6; 7 nucleotides agree with TRBD2. This CDR3 has 17 amino acids. J was trimmed by 1 base and V by 2 bases; bases with no gene match: 5. The germline V gene encodes CDR1 MNHEY and CDR2 SVGAGI. CDR3 in DNA: TGTGCCAGCAGTTACGGCGGGAGTACTTCTGGGGCCAACGTCCTGACTTTC. Translating gives CASSYGGSTSGANVLTF.